This is a list of T cell receptor beta chains from one sample in a study of T-cell reconstitution after alpha-beta-depleted transplantation in children. TCRdb independently ran MiXCR on the PCR reads; one entry per CDR3 protein. The table has about 400,000 distinct CDR3 sequences, around 21% seen once. The sequencing here drew on PBMCs from the stem cell graft donor, taken from the stem cell graft. The source is a human donor who donated a stem cell graft to a child with acute myeloid leukemia. The CDR3 runs from the conserved cysteine through the conserved F or W. The order of the fields is CDR3 protein, CDR3 DNA, J gene, D gene, clone size, V gene. A D gene is named only where the DNA matches it firmly. Clone sizes are given selectively: once, few, many, or a class where the clone is expanded.

CASSLSGGTGEQFF | TGCGCCAGCAGCTTGTCAGGGGGCACTGGTGAGCAGTTCTTC | TRBJ2-1 | TRBD1 | - | TRBV5-1
CASSSSPSGSSPGELFF | TGTGCCAGCAGTTCGAGTCCTAGCGGGAGTTCGCCCGGGGAGCTGTTTTTT | TRBJ2-2 | TRBD2 | - | TRBV12-3/TRBV12-4
CASSRGGDTEAFF | TGTGCCAGCAGCCGCGGCGGGGACACTGAAGCTTTCTTT | TRBJ1-1 | - | few | TRBV12-3/TRBV12-4
CASSLQGEGRSEQFF | TGTGCCAGCAGTTTGCAGGGGGAGGGCCGGAGTGAGCAGTTCTTC | TRBJ2-1 | - | few | TRBV12-3/TRBV12-4
CASRARGSYNEQFF | TGTGCCAGCAGGGCCAGGGGCTCCTACAATGAGCAGTTCTTC | TRBJ2-1 | - | few | TRBV2
CASSLASLAAYNEQFF | TGCGCCAGCAGCTTGGCCAGTCTAGCGGCCTACAATGAGCAGTTCTTC | TRBJ2-1 | TRBD2 | - | TRBV5-1
CSVGTGQYTEAFF | TGCAGCGTTGGGACAGGCCAATACACTGAAGCTTTCTTT | TRBJ1-1 | TRBD1 | few | TRBV29-1
CANSLSPVDRVRNEQYF | TGTGCCAACAGTTTATCCCCCGTGGACAGGGTCCGCAACGAGCAGTACTTC | TRBJ2-7 | TRBD1 | - | TRBV27
CASGLGAYEQYF | TGTGCCAGCGGTCTCGGGGCCTACGAGCAGTACTTC | TRBJ2-7 | - | many | TRBV27
CATSRDVRSYEQYF | TGTGCCACCAGCAGAGATGTTAGATCCTACGAGCAGTACTTC | TRBJ2-7 | - | few | TRBV15
CASSVTSPAYNEQFF | TGTGCCAGCAGTGTAACTAGCCCCGCCTACAATGAGCAGTTCTTC | TRBJ2-1 | - | - | TRBV12-3/TRBV12-4
CSATPDRGVGYEQYF | TGCAGTGCTACCCCGGACAGGGGGGTCGGGTACGAGCAGTACTTC | TRBJ2-7 | TRBD1 | few | TRBV20-1
CASSLTAGTSVYEQYF | TGTGCCAGCAGTCTTACCGCCGGGACTAGCGTGTACGAGCAGTACTTC | TRBJ2-7 | TRBD2 | - | TRBV7-9
CSAPPRDGRGTDTQYF | TGCAGTGCTCCTCCGCGGGACGGGAGGGGCACAGATACGCAGTATTTT | TRBJ2-3 | TRBD2 | few | TRBV20-1
CASSLVGGSSPLHF | TGTGCCAGCAGTTTGGTCGGGGGATCTTCACCCCTCCACTTT | TRBJ1-6 | - | few | TRBV27
CASSDPRTSGNFEQYF | TGTGCCAGCAGTGACCCCCGGACTAGCGGGAATTTCGAGCAGTACTTC | TRBJ2-7 | TRBD2 | - | TRBV25-1
CASSYGGTNYGYTF | TGTGCCAGCAGTTATGGAGGGACTAACTATGGCTACACCTTC | TRBJ1-2 | - | few | TRBV6-5
CASSVRSGSDEQFF | TGCGCCAGCAGCGTACGTAGCGGGAGTGATGAGCAGTTCTTC | TRBJ2-1 | TRBD2 | - | TRBV5-1
CSVLPGENTGELFF | TGCAGCGTTCTTCCAGGGGAGAACACCGGGGAGCTGTTTTTT | TRBJ2-2 | - | few | TRBV29-1
CASRDGTSGRETQYF | TGTGCCAGCAGAGACGGGACTAGCGGGAGGGAGACCCAGTACTTC | TRBJ2-5 | TRBD2 | once | TRBV28
CASSESATGPQGANEKLFF | TGTGCCAGCAGTGAATCCGCGACCGGGCCCCAAGGGGCTAATGAAAAACTGTTTTTT | TRBJ1-4 | - | few | TRBV25-1
CASSQRPSGSDEQFF | TGCGCCAGCAGCCAGAGGCCTAGCGGGAGTGATGAGCAGTTCTTC | TRBJ2-1 | TRBD2 | many | TRBV4-3
CASSSPRGRSTQYF | TGTGCCAGCAGTTCCCCACGGGGTAGAAGTACGCAGTATTTT | TRBJ2-3 | - | few | TRBV12-3/TRBV12-4
CASSPREDHSPLHF | TGTGCCAGCTCACCAAGGGAGGATCATTCACCCCTCCACTTT | TRBJ1-6 | - | few | TRBV18
CSAREPGQGFGEQFF | TGCAGTGCTAGAGAGCCGGGACAGGGCTTTGGTGAGCAGTTCTTC | TRBJ2-1 | TRBD1 | few | TRBV20-1
CATSDFSISGELFF | TGTGCCACCAGTGATTTTTCCATTTCCGGGGAGCTGTTTTTT | TRBJ2-2 | - | many | TRBV24-1
CAIRPGQTAYEQYF | TGTGCCATCCGCCCCGGGCAAACCGCCTACGAGCAGTACTTC | TRBJ2-7 | - | - | TRBV10-3
CASNLDRASYEQYF | TGTGCCAGCAACCTGGACAGGGCGTCCTACGAGCAGTACTTC | TRBJ2-7 | TRBD1 | - | TRBV2
CAAPNNYEQFF | TGTGCCGCACCCAATAACTATGAGCAGTTCTTC | TRBJ2-1 | - | - | TRBV6-1